This TCR beta chain was identified during a study of cytomegalovirus exposure and HLA in healthy donors. Primers included in the PCR were 60 Vbeta and 13 Jbeta primers. Under the authors' procedure: The count from a later analysis was tens of millions of unique TCR beta chains, 9 million to 12 million of them shared. The repertoire was sequenced with immunoSEQ multiplex PCR; TCRdb's copy has only in-frame clones and lacks some. V, J and clone size derive from that table, while D and trimming were established from the DNA sequence. Here the sample spans roughly 120,000 clones, about 74% being singletons. The CDR3 is 16 amino acids. V was pared by 4 bases and J by 0 bases, with 8 bases of the junction left unmatched. The V gene's germline CDR1 is SGHNT and CDR2 YYREEE (reference sequence).

Specimen: PBMCs. The chain is built from TRBV5-4 and TRBJ2-3; 7 bases align to TRBD2. This receptor was identified in a woman in her 50s in good health and CMV-seropositive. In DNA, the CDR3 is TGTGCCAGCAGCGGGGTCGGTAGCGGGAGCACAGATACGCAGTATTTT. Amino acids: CASSGVGSGSTDTQYF.